This paragraph covers one T cell receptor (beta chain) sequence. These data are taken from a study of shared clonotypes between healthy human individuals. The repertoire was sequenced with immunoSEQ multiplex PCR; TCRdb's copy has only in-frame clones and lacks some. In the table there are around 2,000,000 clones, roughly 94% of which are singletons. Per germline, CDR1 MNHEY and CDR2 SMNVEV (reference sequence). The CDR3 covers 16 residues. The V segment lost 0 bases and the J segment 6 bases; nucleotides outside the gene matches: 10. Naive CD8 populations comprised CD45RO-negative cells positively selected for CCR7, excluding terminally differentiated effector memory CD45RA+ cells.

This chain uses TRBV27 with TRBJ2-7; 8 bases agree with TRBD1. Sequencing input: naive CD8+ T cells sorted from blood. The receptor was isolated from a young man in good health. CDR3 sequence (DNA): TGTGCCAGCAGTTTATCCCCCGGGACAGGCGAAGGCGAGCAGTACTTC. This sequence encodes CASSLSPGTGEGEQYF.